This T cell receptor beta chain comes out of a study of CD8 T cells in Susac syndrome. Study context: Patients with Susac syndrome had blood drawn and were at that point therapy-naive, on corticosteroids, or on intravenous immunoglobulin alone. Study results and limitations: In Susac syndrome, CD4+ T cell repertoires lacked any clonal expansion.

The CDR3 has 14 amino acids. The V gene lost 2 bases and the J gene lost 0 bases, with 11 bases spanning the gap. In germline, CDR1 is DFQATT, CDR2 SNEGSKA (reference sequence). A remark on this clonotype: Its antigen is as yet unknown.

Random hexamers were used to reverse transcribe an amount of roughly 0.5 to 1 ug RNA. An immunoSEQ multiplex PCR amplified TCR beta CDR3 over 54 Vbeta and 13 Jbeta. MiXCR, run by TCRdb on the immunoSEQ multiplex PCR reads, gives a single entry per CDR3 protein. Found here are some 94,000 distinct CDR3 sequences, 85% to 95% of them singletons; the top ten hold less than 0.4%. Isolation of CD8+ and CD4+ T cells was performed negatively, whereas enrichment of TEMRA cells was done by FACS. The genes are TRBV20-1 and TRBJ2-7; no reliable D call. The sample was CD4+ T cells from PBMCs. This TCR derives from a human donor with Susac syndrome. CDR3 coding DNA: TGCAGTGCTAGAACGGCCCATTACTCCTACGAGCAGTACTTC. It is translated as CSARTAHYSYEQYF.